This T cell receptor (beta chain) comes out of a study of OX40 agonist ivuxolimab in advanced cancers. The germline V gene encodes CDR1 SNHLY and CDR2 FYNNEI. The CDR3 extends over 12 amino acids. The germline V and J ends were trimmed by 5 bases and 1 base, with 2 bases remaining between them. Clones were read by immunoSEQ multiplex PCR, and TCRdb kept only the in-frame ones, dropping some. The sample records 55,000 to 75,000 clones, 82% being singletons. This receptor was taken from an adult with an advanced solid tumor such as melanoma, head and neck, liver or kidney cancer. Sequencing was performed on CD4+ or CD8+ T cells sorted from blood, taken in a trial of the OX40 agonist ivuxolimab. V gene TRBV2 combines with J gene TRBJ2-2; D remains ambiguous. CDR3 nucleotide sequence: TGTGCCAGCAGTCAGAACACCGGGGAGCTGTTTTTT. Its translation: CASSQNTGELFF.